The clone carrying this TCR beta chain was counted a single time. Its specificity is not known. Using immunoSEQ multiplex PCR, the repertoire was profiled, and TCRdb retains in-frame clones only, with some absent. The table records tens of thousands of clones, around two thirds of them present only once. This sample was taken from a study of vaccination effects on CD4 cells after COVID-19. At the level of the study: Among convalescent patients, two provided samples 16 days and one week before vaccination. Findings and caveats of the study: Marked clonal contraction was seen late after vaccination (in both infection- and vaccine-induced clones).

Sequencing was preceded by expansion of antigen-specific CD4+ T cells with viral peptide pools in the ViraFEST assay. When ten to eleven days of culture had elapsed, CD4+ T cells were isolated. The person was diagnosed with PCR-confirmed SARS-CoV-2 infection between March and December 2020. After fewer than 2.5 million PBMC were placed in each well, they were cultured with approximately 10 IU/ml IL-2 and approximately 10 ug/ml peptides. Fresh IL-2-containing medium replaced half the medium on days 3 and 7. Germline trimming cut 3 bases from V and 5 bases from J; bases unmatched to any gene: 6. The CDR3 loop spans 15 amino acids. Looked up from germline, CDR1 is LNHDA and CDR2 is SQIVND (reference sequence).

This TCR derives from a human donor who had a prior SARS-CoV-2 infection. The sequencing used CD4+ T cells from PBMCs cultured with a peptide pool, collected before COVID-19 vaccination. The J gene is TRBJ2-5, the V gene TRBV19; 10 bases match TRBD2. This CDR3 is CASSMTAGGPETQYF. CDR3 DNA sequence: TGTGCCAGTAGTATGACAGCGGGGGGGCCCGAGACCCAGTACTTC.